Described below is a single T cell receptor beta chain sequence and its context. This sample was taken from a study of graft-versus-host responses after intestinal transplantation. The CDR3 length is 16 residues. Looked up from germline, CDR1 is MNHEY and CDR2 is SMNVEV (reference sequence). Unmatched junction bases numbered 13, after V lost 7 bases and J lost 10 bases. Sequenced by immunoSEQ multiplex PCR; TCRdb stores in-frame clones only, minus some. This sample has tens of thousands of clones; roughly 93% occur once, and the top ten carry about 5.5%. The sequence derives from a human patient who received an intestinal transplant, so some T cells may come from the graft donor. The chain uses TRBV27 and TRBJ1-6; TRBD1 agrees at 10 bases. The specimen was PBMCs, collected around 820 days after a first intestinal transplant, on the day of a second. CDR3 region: CASTISWTGGESPLHF. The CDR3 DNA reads TGTGCCAGCACCATCTCCTGGACAGGGGGGGAATCACCCCTCCACTTT.